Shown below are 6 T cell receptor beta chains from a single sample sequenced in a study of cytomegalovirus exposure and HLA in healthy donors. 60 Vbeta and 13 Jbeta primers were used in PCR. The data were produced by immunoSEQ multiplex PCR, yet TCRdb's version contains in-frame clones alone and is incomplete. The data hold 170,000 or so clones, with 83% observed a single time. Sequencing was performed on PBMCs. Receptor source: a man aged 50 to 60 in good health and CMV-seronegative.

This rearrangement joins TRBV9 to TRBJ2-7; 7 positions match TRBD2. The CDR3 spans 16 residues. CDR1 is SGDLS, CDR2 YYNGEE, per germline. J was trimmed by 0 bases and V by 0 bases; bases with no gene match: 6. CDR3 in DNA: TGTGCCAGCAGCGTAGAAGCGGGGTCGGGCTCCTACGAGCAGTACTTC. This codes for CASSVEAGSGSYEQYF.

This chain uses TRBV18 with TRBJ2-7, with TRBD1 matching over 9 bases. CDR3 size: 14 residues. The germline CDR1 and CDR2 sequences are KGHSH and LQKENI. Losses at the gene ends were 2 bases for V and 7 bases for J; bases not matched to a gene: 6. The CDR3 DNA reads TGTGCCAGCTCACCAGCACAGGGGGCGGGGGAGCAGTACTTC. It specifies CASSPAQGAGEQYF. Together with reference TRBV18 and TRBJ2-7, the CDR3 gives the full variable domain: NAGVMQNPRHLVRRRGQEARLRCSPMKGHSHVYWYRQLPEEGLKFMVYLQKENIIDESGMPKERFSAEFPKEGPSILRIQQVVRGDSAAYFCASSPAQGAGEQYFGPGTRLTVT.

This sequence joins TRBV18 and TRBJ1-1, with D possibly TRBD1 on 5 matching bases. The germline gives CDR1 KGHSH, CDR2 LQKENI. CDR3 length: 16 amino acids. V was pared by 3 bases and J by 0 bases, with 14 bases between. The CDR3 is CASSPAGGGMNTEAFF. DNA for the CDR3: TGTGCCAGCTCACCGGCGGGGGGAGGTATGAACACTGAAGCTTTCTTT. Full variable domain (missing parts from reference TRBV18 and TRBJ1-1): NAGVMQNPRHLVRRRGQEARLRCSPMKGHSHVYWYRQLPEEGLKFMVYLQKENIIDESGMPKERFSAEFPKEGPSILRIQQVVRGDSAAYFCASSPAGGGMNTEAFFGQGTRLTVV.

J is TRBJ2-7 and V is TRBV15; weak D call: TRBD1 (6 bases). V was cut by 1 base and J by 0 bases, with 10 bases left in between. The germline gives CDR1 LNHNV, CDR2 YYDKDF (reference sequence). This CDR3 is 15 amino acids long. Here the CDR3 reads CATSRVQGASYEQYF. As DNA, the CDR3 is TGTGCCACCAGCAGAGTACAGGGAGCCTCCTACGAGCAGTACTTC.

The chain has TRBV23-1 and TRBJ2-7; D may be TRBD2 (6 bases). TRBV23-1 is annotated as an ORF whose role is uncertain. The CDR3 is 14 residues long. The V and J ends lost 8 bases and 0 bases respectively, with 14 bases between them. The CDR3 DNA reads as TGCGCCAGCGGCTCGGGGGACGTCTCCTACGAGCAGTACTTC. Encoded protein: CASGSGDVSYEQYF.

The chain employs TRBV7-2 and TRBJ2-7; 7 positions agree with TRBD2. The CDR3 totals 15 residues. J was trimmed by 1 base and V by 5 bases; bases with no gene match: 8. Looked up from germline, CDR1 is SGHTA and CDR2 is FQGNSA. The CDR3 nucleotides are TGTGCCAGCAGCCCCAGGACTAGTCCTTCCTACGAGCAGTACTTC. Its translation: CASSPRTSPSYEQYF.